This TCR beta chain derives from a study of blood T cell repertoires in COVID-19. Study summary: Sites across the United States, Italy and Spain contributed samples from acute and convalescent COVID-19. The cDNA or gDNA used as material had been derived from T cells, B-cell-depleted T cells, or PBMCs.

The germline CDR1 and CDR2 sequences are KGHDR and SFDVKD. This CDR3 contains 13 residues. Trimming took 0 bases from V and 8 from J, leaving 9 bases between them. Authors' data handling: Amplified reference gene primers provided the basis for estimating nucleated cell counts. Some clones are missing from TCRdb's copy, which holds only in-frame ones; the method was immunoSEQ multiplex PCR. V and J calls plus clone size are reproduced from that table; the DNA served to infer D and trimming. The repertoire holds around 130,000 clones, with approximately 84% as singletons. V usage is TRBV24-1 and J usage is TRBJ1-2, with D perhaps matching TRBD1 (5 bases). The sequenced sample consisted of peripheral blood. The receptor's source is an older woman with acute or convalescent COVID-19. CDR3 DNA: TGTGCCACCAGTGATTTGCCGGGGGGAGGCTACACCTTC. Its translation is CATSDLPGGGYTF.